This T cell receptor beta chain was captured by sequencing in a study of T cell responses to AZD1222 COVID-19 vaccine. Study results and caveats: Close to half of all spike-specific TCRs reportedly target regions of the variants that are unmutated.

Regarding this clone: What it recognizes is unknown.

With 5 bases clipped from V and 2 bases from J, the junction kept 3 bases outside the gene matches. This CDR3 is built from 13 residues. Sequenced by immunoSEQ multiplex PCR; TCRdb stores in-frame clones only, minus some. The sample has 100,000 to 130,000 clones, more than 80% seen once. Source: peripheral blood, taken on day 0 of AZD1222 vaccination. The TCR sequence derives from an adult in good health. The chain carries TRBV12-3 or TRBV12-4 and TRBJ2-7; 7 positions agree with TRBD2. The CDR3 protein is CASSTRGAYEQYF. The CDR3 DNA sequence: TGTGCCAGCAGTACACGGGGGGCCTACGAGCAGTACTTC.